Listed below are T cell receptor beta chains from one sample, sequenced in a study of blood T cell repertoires in COVID-19. Sequencing used immunoSEQ multiplex PCR; TCRdb keeps in-frame clones, though not all of them. The table includes about 35,000 clones, roughly 80% detected once. The sample comprised peripheral blood. The origin of the receptors is a woman aged 70-85 years with acute or convalescent COVID-19. The CDR3 runs from the conserved cysteine through the conserved F or W. The D gene is left open where the match is weak. Size values are once, few and many counts, or a class for expanded clones, and some rows have none.

j_gene: TRBJ2-2
abundance: once
d_gene: TRBD1
v_gene: TRBV27
CDR3aa: CASSKDRAGGELFF
CDR3nt: TGTGCCAGCAGTAAGGACAGGGCGGGAGGGGAGCTGTTTTTT

j_gene: TRBJ1-3
abundance: few
d_gene: TRBD1
v_gene: TRBV19
CDR3aa: CASSIDAGQGLGNTIYF
CDR3nt: TGTGCCAGTAGTATAGATGCTGGACAGGGGCTTGGAAACACCATATATTTT

j_gene: TRBJ1-1
abundance: NA
d_gene: NA
v_gene: TRBV19
CDR3aa: CASSMMGHTEAFF
CDR3nt: TGTGCCAGTAGTATGATGGGGCACACTGAAGCTTTCTTT

j_gene: TRBJ2-1
abundance: NA
d_gene: TRBD2
v_gene: TRBV5-4
CDR3aa: CASSSGTNLRNEQFF
CDR3nt: TGTGCCAGCAGCTCCGGGACTAACCTGAGGAATGAGCAGTTCTTC

j_gene: TRBJ1-1
abundance: few
d_gene: TRBD1
v_gene: TRBV7-9
CDR3aa: CASSLGTTGKGTEAFF
CDR3nt: TGTGCCAGCAGCTTAGGTACGACAGGGAAGGGCACTGAAGCTTTCTTT

j_gene: TRBJ2-2
abundance: NA
d_gene: TRBD2
v_gene: TRBV14
CDR3aa: CASSQQGLVTGELFF
CDR3nt: TGTGCCAGCAGCCAACAGGGACTAGTTACCGGGGAGCTGTTTTTT

j_gene: TRBJ1-2
abundance: NA
d_gene: TRBD1
v_gene: TRBV18
CDR3aa: CASSPVTDRVYGYTF
CDR3nt: TGTGCCAGCTCACCAGTGACGGACAGGGTTTATGGCTACACCTTC

j_gene: TRBJ2-5
abundance: NA
d_gene: NA
v_gene: TRBV4-2
CDR3aa: CASSQSTSLVFQRETQYF
CDR3nt: TGTGCCAGCAGCCAAAGCACTAGTTTAGTGTTCCAAAGGGAGACCCAGTACTTC

j_gene: TRBJ2-7
abundance: NA
d_gene: TRBD1
v_gene: TRBV2
CDR3aa: CASKSTGASYEQYF
CDR3nt: TGTGCCAGCAAATCGACAGGGGCCTCCTACGAGCAGTACTTC

j_gene: TRBJ2-1
abundance: once
d_gene: TRBD2
v_gene: TRBV19
CDR3aa: CASSIAAGDYNEQFF
CDR3nt: TGTGCCAGTAGTATTGCAGCGGGAGACTACAATGAGCAGTTCTTC

j_gene: TRBJ2-1
abundance: NA
d_gene: TRBD2
v_gene: TRBV11-2
CDR3aa: CASAGTRSYNEQFF
CDR3nt: TGTGCCAGCGCCGGGACTAGATCCTACAATGAGCAGTTCTTC

j_gene: TRBJ1-1
abundance: NA
d_gene: TRBD1
v_gene: TRBV6-1
CDR3aa: CASSDRTGMIGTEAFF
CDR3nt: TGTGCCAGCAGTGACAGGACAGGGATGATTGGGACTGAAGCTTTCTTT

j_gene: TRBJ2-5
abundance: NA
d_gene: NA
v_gene: TRBV15
CDR3aa: CATSREGRRQETQYF
CDR3nt: TGTGCCACCAGCAGAGAGGGCAGGCGCCAAGAGACCCAGTACTTC

j_gene: TRBJ2-3
abundance: NA
d_gene: TRBD2
v_gene: TRBV27
CDR3aa: CASSLSIRQLGGRANTQYF
CDR3nt: TGTGCCAGCAGTTTATCGATTCGGCAGTTAGGCGGGAGGGCGAATACGCAGTATTTT

j_gene: TRBJ1-6
abundance: NA
d_gene: TRBD1
v_gene: TRBV19
CDR3aa: CASGSGQGSYNSPLHF
CDR3nt: TGTGCCAGTGGATCGGGACAGGGGAGCTATAATTCACCCCTCCACTTT

j_gene: TRBJ2-7
abundance: NA
d_gene: TRBD1
v_gene: TRBV4-1
CDR3aa: CASSPTLDRVSYEQYF
CDR3nt: TGCGCCAGCAGCCCGACTCTGGACAGGGTCTCCTACGAGCAGTACTTC

j_gene: TRBJ2-3
abundance: NA
d_gene: NA
v_gene: TRBV7-9
CDR3aa: CASSLGSGSSSTDTQYF
CDR3nt: TGTGCCAGCAGCTTAGGGTCCGGGTCCTCTAGCACAGATACGCAGTATTTT

j_gene: TRBJ2-3
abundance: NA
d_gene: TRBD2
v_gene: TRBV27
CDR3aa: CASTRGLAGADTQYF
CDR3nt: TGTGCCAGCACCAGGGGACTAGCGGGCGCAGATACGCAGTATTTT

j_gene: TRBJ2-7
abundance: NA
d_gene: NA
v_gene: TRBV5-1
CDR3aa: CASSLAAGARGGEQYF
CDR3nt: TGCGCCAGCAGCTTGGCCGCGGGAGCCCGAGGGGGTGAGCAGTACTTC

j_gene: TRBJ2-7
abundance: NA
d_gene: NA
v_gene: TRBV5-1
CDR3aa: CASSFAGFYEQYF
CDR3nt: TGCGCCAGCAGCTTTGCAGGGTTCTACGAGCAGTACTTC

j_gene: TRBJ2-7
abundance: NA
d_gene: NA
v_gene: TRBV20-1
CDR3aa: CSASSVRGISYEQYF
CDR3nt: TGCAGTGCTAGTTCGGTCAGGGGAATCTCCTACGAGCAGTACTTC

j_gene: TRBJ1-1
abundance: NA
d_gene: TRBD1
v_gene: TRBV2
CDR3aa: CATRRTGNTEAFF
CDR3nt: TGTGCCACCAGAAGGACAGGCAACACTGAAGCTTTCTTT

j_gene: TRBJ1-6
abundance: NA
d_gene: NA
v_gene: TRBV27
CDR3aa: CASSLSGREGSPLHF
CDR3nt: TGTGCCAGCAGTTTATCCGGCAGGGAGGGGTCACCCCTCCACTTT

j_gene: TRBJ1-4
abundance: NA
d_gene: NA
v_gene: TRBV25-1
CDR3aa: CASSEEGHLEKLFF
CDR3nt: TGTGCCAGCAGTGAAGAGGGACATCTTGAAAAACTGTTTTTT

j_gene: TRBJ1-2
abundance: once
d_gene: TRBD1
v_gene: TRBV28
CDR3aa: CASSADRGLGATPF
CDR3nt: TGTGCCAGCAGCGCTGACAGGGGGCTGGGGGCTACACCCTTC

j_gene: TRBJ1-6
abundance: NA
d_gene: TRBD1
v_gene: TRBV13
CDR3aa: CASSLGGTGRSPLHF
CDR3nt: TGTGCCAGCAGCTTAGGGGGGACAGGGCGTTCACCCCTCCACTTT

j_gene: TRBJ2-1
abundance: once
d_gene: TRBD2
v_gene: TRBV15
CDR3aa: CATSRGEREENEQFF
CDR3nt: TGTGCCACCAGCAGAGGGGAGCGGGAGGAGAATGAGCAGTTCTTC

j_gene: TRBJ2-1
abundance: NA
d_gene: TRBD2
v_gene: TRBV20-1
CDR3aa: CSTLLAGKKFF
CDR3nt: TGCAGTACGCTACTAGCGGGAAAAAAGTTCTTC

j_gene: TRBJ2-7
abundance: NA
d_gene: NA
v_gene: TRBV6-6
CDR3aa: CASSLTSGEGEQYF
CDR3nt: TGTGCCAGCAGTTTGACGTCAGGGGAGGGCGAGCAGTACTTC

j_gene: TRBJ1-5
abundance: NA
d_gene: NA
v_gene: TRBV19
CDR3aa: CASSRTVISNQPQHF
CDR3nt: TGTGCCAGTAGTCGGACAGTCATTAGCAATCAGCCCCAGCATTTT

j_gene: TRBJ2-2
abundance: NA
d_gene: TRBD1
v_gene: TRBV5-1
CDR3aa: CASSETGFTGELFF
CDR3nt: TGCGCCAGCAGTGAGACAGGGTTCACCGGGGAGCTGTTTTTT

j_gene: TRBJ2-1
abundance: NA
d_gene: NA
v_gene: TRBV21-1
CDR3aa: CASSKVGRGCYNEQFF
CDR3nt: TGTGCCAGCAGCAAAGTAGGCAGGGGATGCTACAATGAGCAGTTCTTC

j_gene: TRBJ1-2
abundance: NA
d_gene: NA
v_gene: TRBV27
CDR3aa: CASRNLNYGYTF
CDR3nt: TGTGCCAGCAGAAATCTTAACTATGGCTACACCTTC

j_gene: TRBJ1-1
abundance: NA
d_gene: NA
v_gene: TRBV2
CDR3aa: CASSPASGGGEAFF
CDR3nt: TGTGCCAGCAGCCCGGCCTCGGGAGGGGGTGAAGCTTTCTTT

j_gene: TRBJ2-1
abundance: NA
d_gene: NA
v_gene: TRBV21-1
CDR3aa: CASSKVGAGGSYNEQFF
CDR3nt: TGTGCCAGCAGCAAAGTTGGGGCCGGGGGTTCCTACAATGAGCAGTTCTTC

j_gene: TRBJ2-3
abundance: NA
d_gene: NA
v_gene: TRBV21-1
CDR3aa: CASSNPGGTSSTDTQYF
CDR3nt: TGTGCCAGCAGCAACCCGGGGGGGACTTCTAGCACAGATACGCAGTATTTT

j_gene: TRBJ1-2
abundance: NA
d_gene: NA
v_gene: TRBV6-5
CDR3aa: CASSPLEEQLGYTF
CDR3nt: TGTGCCAGCAGTCCCTTGGAGGAACAGCTCGGCTACACCTTC

j_gene: TRBJ2-1
abundance: NA
d_gene: NA
v_gene: TRBV28
CDR3aa: CASRQQGYEQFF
CDR3nt: TGTGCCAGCAGACAACAGGGTTACGAGCAGTTCTTC

j_gene: TRBJ2-2
abundance: few
d_gene: TRBD1
v_gene: TRBV5-1
CDR3aa: CASSEQGPNTGELFF
CDR3nt: TGCGCCAGCAGCGAACAGGGGCCGAACACCGGGGAGCTGTTTTTT

j_gene: TRBJ2-3
abundance: few
d_gene: TRBD2
v_gene: TRBV4-2
CDR3aa: CASSFTSGDTQYF
CDR3nt: TGTGCCAGCAGCTTTACTAGCGGAGATACGCAGTATTTT

j_gene: TRBJ1-1
abundance: NA
d_gene: TRBD1
v_gene: TRBV5-1
CDR3aa: CASSRLQGAPEAFF
CDR3nt: TGCGCCAGCAGCCGTTTACAGGGGGCCCCTGAAGCTTTCTTT

j_gene: TRBJ2-7
abundance: once
d_gene: TRBD1
v_gene: TRBV29-1
CDR3aa: CSVETGAYEQYF
CDR3nt: TGCAGCGTTGAAACAGGGGCCTACGAGCAGTACTTC

j_gene: TRBJ1-6
abundance: NA
d_gene: TRBD1
v_gene: TRBV19
CDR3aa: CASSILGTDGSPLHF
CDR3nt: TGTGCCAGTAGTATCCTTGGGACAGACGGTTCACCCCTCCACTTT

j_gene: TRBJ2-2
abundance: NA
d_gene: TRBD1
v_gene: TRBV19
CDR3aa: CASRGQGANTGELFF
CDR3nt: TGTGCCAGTAGAGGACAGGGGGCGAACACCGGGGAGCTGTTTTTT

j_gene: TRBJ2-2
abundance: NA
d_gene: NA
v_gene: TRBV7-6
CDR3aa: CASSLPPPFSLDTGELFF
CDR3nt: TGTGCCAGCAGCTTACCCCCCCCCTTCAGTCTGGACACCGGGGAGCTGTTTTTT

j_gene: TRBJ2-1
abundance: NA
d_gene: TRBD2
v_gene: TRBV6-2/TRBV6-3
CDR3aa: CASSPGLVGFEQFF
CDR3nt: TGTGCCAGCAGTCCCGGACTAGTCGGGTTTGAGCAGTTCTTC

j_gene: TRBJ2-1
abundance: NA
d_gene: TRBD2
v_gene: TRBV4-2
CDR3aa: CASSQEIPGGLYNEQFF
CDR3nt: TGTGCCAGCAGCCAAGAAATCCCGGGGGGGCTCTACAATGAGCAGTTCTTC

j_gene: TRBJ2-1
abundance: NA
d_gene: NA
v_gene: TRBV20-1
CDR3aa: CSATDRFEQFF
CDR3nt: TGCAGTGCTACCGACAGATTTGAGCAGTTCTTC

j_gene: TRBJ2-7
abundance: NA
d_gene: TRBD1
v_gene: TRBV10-3
CDR3aa: CAISIGQASYEQYF
CDR3nt: TGTGCCATCAGTATCGGACAGGCAAGCTACGAGCAGTACTTC

j_gene: TRBJ1-5
abundance: NA
d_gene: NA
v_gene: TRBV6-6
CDR3aa: CASSAYSNQPQHF
CDR3nt: TGTGCCAGCAGCGCCTATAGCAATCAGCCCCAGCATTTT

j_gene: TRBJ1-2
abundance: NA
d_gene: NA
v_gene: TRBV6-5
CDR3aa: CASIFTGNYGYTF
CDR3nt: TGTGCCAGTATTTTCACAGGGAACTATGGCTACACCTTC